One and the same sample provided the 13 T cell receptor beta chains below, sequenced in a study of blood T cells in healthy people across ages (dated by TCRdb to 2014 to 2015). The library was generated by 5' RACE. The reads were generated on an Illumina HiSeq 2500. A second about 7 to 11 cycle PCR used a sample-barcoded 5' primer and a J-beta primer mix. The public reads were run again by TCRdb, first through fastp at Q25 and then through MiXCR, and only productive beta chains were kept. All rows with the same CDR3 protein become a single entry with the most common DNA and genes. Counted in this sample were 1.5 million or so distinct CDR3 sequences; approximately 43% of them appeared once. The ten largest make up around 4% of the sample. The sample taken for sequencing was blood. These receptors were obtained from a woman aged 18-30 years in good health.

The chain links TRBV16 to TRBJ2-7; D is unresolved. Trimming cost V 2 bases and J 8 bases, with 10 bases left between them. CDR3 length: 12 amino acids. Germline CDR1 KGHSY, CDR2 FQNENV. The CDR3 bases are TGTGCCAGCAGCCAACTACGCTCCAAGCAGTACTTC. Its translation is CASSQLRSKQYF.

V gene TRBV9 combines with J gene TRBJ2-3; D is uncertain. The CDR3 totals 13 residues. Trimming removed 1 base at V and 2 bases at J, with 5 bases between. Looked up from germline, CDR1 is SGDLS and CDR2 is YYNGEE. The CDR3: CASSVIDTDTQYF. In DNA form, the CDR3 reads TGTGCCAGCAGCGTAATAGACACAGATACGCAGTATTTT. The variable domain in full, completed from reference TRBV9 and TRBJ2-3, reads DSGVTQTPKHLITATGQRVTLRCSPRSGDLSVYWYQQSLDQGLQFLIQYYNGEERAKGNILERFSAQQFPDLHSELNLSSLELGDSALYFCASSVIDTDTQYFGPGTRLTVL.

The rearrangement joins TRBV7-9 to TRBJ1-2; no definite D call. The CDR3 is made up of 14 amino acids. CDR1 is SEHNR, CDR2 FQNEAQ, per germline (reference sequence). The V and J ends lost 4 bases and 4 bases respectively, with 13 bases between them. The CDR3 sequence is CASSSLQQFYGYTF. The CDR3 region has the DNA TGTGCCAGCAGCTCCCTACAGCAATTCTATGGCTACACCTTC.

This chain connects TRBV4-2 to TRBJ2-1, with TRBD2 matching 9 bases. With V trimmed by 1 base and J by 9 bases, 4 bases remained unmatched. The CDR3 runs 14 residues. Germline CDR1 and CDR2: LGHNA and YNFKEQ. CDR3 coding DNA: TGTGCCAGCAGCCAAGGGGGACTAGCACTTGAGCAGTTCTTC. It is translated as CASSQGGLALEQFF.

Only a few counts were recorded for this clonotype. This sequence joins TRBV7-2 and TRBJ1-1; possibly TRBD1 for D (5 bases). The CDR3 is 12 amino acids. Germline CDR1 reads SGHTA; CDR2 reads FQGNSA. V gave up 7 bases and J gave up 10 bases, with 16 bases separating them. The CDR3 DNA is TGTGCCAGCACCCTGGACCTTGGGGCAGCTTTCTTT. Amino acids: CASTLDLGAAFF.

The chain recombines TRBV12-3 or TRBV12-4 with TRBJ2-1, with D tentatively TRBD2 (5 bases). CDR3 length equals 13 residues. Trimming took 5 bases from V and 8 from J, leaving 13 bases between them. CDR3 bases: TGTGCCAGCAGTCCTACTAGGTTCTATGAGCAGTTCTTC. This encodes CASSPTRFYEQFF.

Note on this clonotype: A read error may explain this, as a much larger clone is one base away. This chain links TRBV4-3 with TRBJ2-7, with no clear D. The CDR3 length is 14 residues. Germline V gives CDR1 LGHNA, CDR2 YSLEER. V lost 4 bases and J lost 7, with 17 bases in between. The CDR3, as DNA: TGCGCCAGCAGCCTTGAGTACCCAGTAAATGAGCAGTACTTC. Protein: CASSLEYPVNEQYF.

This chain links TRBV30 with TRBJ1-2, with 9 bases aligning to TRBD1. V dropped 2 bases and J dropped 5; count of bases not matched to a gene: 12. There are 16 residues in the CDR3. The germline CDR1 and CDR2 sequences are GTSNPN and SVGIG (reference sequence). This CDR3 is CAWSFPRQGGKYGYTF. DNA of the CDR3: TGTGCCTGGAGTTTTCCGCGACAGGGGGGGAAGTATGGCTACACCTTC. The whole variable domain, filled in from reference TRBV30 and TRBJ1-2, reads SQTIHQWPATLVQPVGSPLSLECTVEGTSNPNLYWYRQAAGRGLQLLFYSVGIGQISSEVPQNLSASRPQDRQFILSSKKLLLSDSGFYLCAWSFPRQGGKYGYTFGSGTRLTVV.

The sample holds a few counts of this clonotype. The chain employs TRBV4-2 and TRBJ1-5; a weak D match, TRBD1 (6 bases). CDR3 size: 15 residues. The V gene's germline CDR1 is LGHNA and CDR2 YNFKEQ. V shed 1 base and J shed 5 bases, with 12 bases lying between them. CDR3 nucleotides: TGTGCCAGCAGCCAAGTGGAGGACAGACATCAGCCCCAGCATTTT. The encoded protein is CASSQVEDRHQPQHF.

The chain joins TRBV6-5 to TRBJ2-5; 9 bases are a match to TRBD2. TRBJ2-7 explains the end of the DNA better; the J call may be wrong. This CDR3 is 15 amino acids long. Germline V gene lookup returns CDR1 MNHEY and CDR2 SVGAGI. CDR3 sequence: CASSFRPGLAGEQYF. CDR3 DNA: TGTGCCAGCAGTTTTCGTCCGGGACTAGCAGGCGAGCAGTACTTC.

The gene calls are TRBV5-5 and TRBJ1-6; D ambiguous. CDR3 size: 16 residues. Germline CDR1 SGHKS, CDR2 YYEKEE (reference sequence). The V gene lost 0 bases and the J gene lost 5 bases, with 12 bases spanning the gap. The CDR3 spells CASSLAVWVDNSPLHF. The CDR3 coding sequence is TGTGCCAGCAGCTTGGCCGTATGGGTGGATAATTCACCCCTCCACTTT. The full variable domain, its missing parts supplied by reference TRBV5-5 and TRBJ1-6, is DAGVTQSPTHLIKTRGQQVTLRCSPISGHKSVSWYQQVLGQGPQFIFQYYEKEERGRGNFPDRFSARQFPNYSSELNVNALLLGDSALYLCASSLAVWVDNSPLHFGNGTRLTVT.

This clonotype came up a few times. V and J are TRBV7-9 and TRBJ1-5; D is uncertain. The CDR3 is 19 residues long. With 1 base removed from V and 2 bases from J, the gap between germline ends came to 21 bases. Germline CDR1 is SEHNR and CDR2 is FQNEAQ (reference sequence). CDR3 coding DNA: TGTGCCAGCAGCTTAGTTTTGTGGGTCCTTCTTTTCGGCAATCAGCCCCAGCATTTT. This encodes CASSLVLWVLLFGNQPQHF. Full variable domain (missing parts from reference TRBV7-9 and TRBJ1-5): DTGVSQNPRHKITKRGQNVTFRCDPISEHNRLYWYRQTLGQGPEFLTYFQNEAQLEKSRLLSDRFSAERPKGSFSTLEIQRTEQGDSAMYLCASSLVLWVLLFGNQPQHFGDGTRLSIL.

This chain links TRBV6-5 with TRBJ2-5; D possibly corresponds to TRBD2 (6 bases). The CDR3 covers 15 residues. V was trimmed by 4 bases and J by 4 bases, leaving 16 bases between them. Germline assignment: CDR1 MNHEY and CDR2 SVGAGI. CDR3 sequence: CASSSEGRGLETQYF. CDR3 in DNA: TGTGCCAGCAGTTCGGAGGGGCGGGGACTAGAGACCCAGTACTTC.